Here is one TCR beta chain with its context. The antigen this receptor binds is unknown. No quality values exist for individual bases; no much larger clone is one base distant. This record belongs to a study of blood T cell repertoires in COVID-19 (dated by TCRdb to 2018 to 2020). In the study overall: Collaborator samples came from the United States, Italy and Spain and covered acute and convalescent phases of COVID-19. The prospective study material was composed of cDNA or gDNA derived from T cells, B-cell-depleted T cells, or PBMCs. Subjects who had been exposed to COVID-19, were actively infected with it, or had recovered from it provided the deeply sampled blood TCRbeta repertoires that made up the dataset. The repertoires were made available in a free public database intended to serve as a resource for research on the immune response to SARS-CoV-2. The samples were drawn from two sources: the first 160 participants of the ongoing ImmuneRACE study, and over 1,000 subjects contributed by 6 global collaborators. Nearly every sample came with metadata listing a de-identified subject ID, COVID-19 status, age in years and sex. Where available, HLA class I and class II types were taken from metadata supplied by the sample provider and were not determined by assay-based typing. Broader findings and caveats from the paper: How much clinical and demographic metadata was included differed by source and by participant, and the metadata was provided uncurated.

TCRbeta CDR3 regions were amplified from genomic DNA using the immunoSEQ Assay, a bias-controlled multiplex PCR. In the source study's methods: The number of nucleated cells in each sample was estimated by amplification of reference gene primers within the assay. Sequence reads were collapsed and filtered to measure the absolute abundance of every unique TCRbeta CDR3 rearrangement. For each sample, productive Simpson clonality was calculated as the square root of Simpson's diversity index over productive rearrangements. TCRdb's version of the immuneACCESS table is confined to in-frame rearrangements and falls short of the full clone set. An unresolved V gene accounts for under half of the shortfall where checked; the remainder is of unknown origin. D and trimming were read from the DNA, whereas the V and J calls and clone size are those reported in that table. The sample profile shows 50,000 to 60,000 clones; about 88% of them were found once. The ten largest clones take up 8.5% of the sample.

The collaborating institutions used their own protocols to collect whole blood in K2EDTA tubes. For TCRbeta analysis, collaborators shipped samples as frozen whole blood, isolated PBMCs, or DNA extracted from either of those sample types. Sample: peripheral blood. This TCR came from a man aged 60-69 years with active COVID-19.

In nucleotides, the sequence is TGTGCCAGCAGTTTTGGTCGGACAGGGGTAGACGGCTACACCTTC. It encodes CASSFGRTGVDGYTF. The V gene is TRBV27 and the J gene is TRBJ1-2, and 9 junction bases match TRBD1. Including cysteine and phenylalanine, the CDR3 has 15 amino acids. Only CDR3 DNA is held: 45 bases, read in frame from base 1. CDR1 is given as MNHEY and CDR2 as SMNVEV, both from the germline V gene (reference sequence). After removal of 3 bases from V and 8 bases from J, the junction retains 10 bases not matched to a gene.